This T cell receptor (beta chain) was recovered during a study of shared clonotypes between healthy human individuals. The wider study: Three plates were used per donor for CD4 naive, three for CD4 memory, two for CD8 naive and one for CD8 memory. Overall study results and limits: Richness estimates generally favored naive over memory subsets. Incomplete sequencing of sorted subsets was indicated by rarefaction despite large depth.

Regarding this clone: Its specificity is not known.

The CDR3 runs to 11 residues. Germline V CDR1 and CDR2: MGHRA, YSYEKL. Between the trimmed V and J ends, which lost 3 bases and 8 bases, there was a span of 4 bases. The investigators split CD4+ cells into a CD45RA+ naive subset and a CD45RA-negative memory subset. The repertoire was sequenced with immunoSEQ multiplex PCR; TCRdb's copy has only in-frame clones and lacks some. The table includes some 2,000,000 clones, 90% to 95% detected once. This chain links TRBV4-1 with TRBJ1-4; D not certain. Sequenced input: naive CD4+ T cells sorted from blood. Subset reported: CD45RA+ positively selected. The receptor's source is a man aged 18 to 35 in good health. The CDR3 sequence: CASSHYEKLFF. In DNA form, the CDR3 reads TGCGCCAGCAGCCACTACGAAAAACTGTTTTTT.